The 8 T cell receptor beta chains presented below share a single source sample, sequenced in a study of blood T cell repertoires in COVID-19. Some clones are missing from TCRdb's copy, which holds only in-frame ones; the method was immunoSEQ multiplex PCR. Of about 160,000 clones listed, around 93% were seen once; the top ten hold approximately 4.8%. Source material: peripheral blood. Source of these receptors: a man aged 30 to 39 with COVID-19, enrolled during active disease.

The J gene is TRBJ2-6, the V gene TRBV7-8; the D is unclear. The germline V gene has CDR1 SGHVS and CDR2 FQNEAQ. This CDR3 spans 15 amino acids. Trimming cost V 5 bases and J 0 bases, with 8 bases left between them. CDR3 in amino acids: CASSLSDSGANVLTF. CDR3 in DNA: TGTGCCAGCAGCCTTTCAGACTCTGGGGCCAACGTCCTGACTTTC.

The J gene is TRBJ1-4, the V gene TRBV5-1; TRBD1 aligns across 11 bases. J was trimmed by 7 bases and V by 4 bases; bases with no gene match: 6. Germline CDR1 SGHRS, CDR2 YFSETQ. The length of the CDR3 is 15 residues. This CDR3 reads CASSTRTGGGEKLFF. The CDR3 DNA reads TGCGCCAGCAGCACCCGGACAGGGGGCGGTGAAAAACTGTTTTTT.

CDR3 coding DNA: TGTGCCAGCAGCCCTAGAAAGTTTCCGGACCCCAGGGATTCACCCCTCCACTTT. Its translation is CASSPRKFPDPRDSPLHF. The chain is built from TRBV7-8 and TRBJ1-6, with a weak D call TRBD1 (5 bases). Trimming took off 5 bases at V and 8 bases at J, with 25 bases between the two ends. The CDR3 consists of 18 residues. Germline V gene data show CDR1 as SGHVS and CDR2 as FQNEAQ.

The chain combines TRBV27 with TRBJ2-6; TRBD1 matches 8 bases. This CDR3 contains 16 residues. Per germline, CDR1 MNHEY and CDR2 SMNVEV (reference sequence). Trimming removed 3 bases from V and 2 bases from J; junction bases left unmatched: 3. The DNA of the CDR3 is TGTGCCAGCAGTTTCAAGACAGGGGCTGGGGCCAACGTCCTGACTTTC. Its translation is CASSFKTGAGANVLTF.

The gene calls are TRBV10-3 and TRBJ1-2; TRBD1 agrees at 7 bases. Trimming took 6 bases from V and 4 from J; bases not matched to a gene: 14. This CDR3 has 16 residues. Germline values: CDR1 ENHRY, CDR2 SYGVKD. This chain's CDR3 is CAIRDTKQGTIYGYTF. CDR3 coding DNA: TGTGCCATCAGGGACACCAAACAGGGGACAATCTATGGCTACACCTTC.

The J gene is TRBJ2-3, the V gene TRBV3-1 (or the pseudogene TRBV3-2); TRBD2 matches at 11 bases. Trimming at V came to 2 bases and at J to 0 bases, leaving 16 bases not matched to a gene. The CDR3 runs 21 residues. CDR1 is LGHDT, CDR2 YNNKEL, per germline (reference sequence). In DNA, the CDR3 is TGTGCCAGCAGCCAATCTGCAGGGCCGGGGACTAGCGGCGATAGCACAGATACGCAGTATTTT. It specifies CASSQSAGPGTSGDSTDTQYF.

This clone occurred once. The chain carries TRBV7-2 and TRBJ2-5, with 7 bases identical to TRBD2. Germline CDR1 and CDR2: SGHTA and FQGNSA. There are 17 residues in the CDR3. J gave up 3 bases and V 4 bases, and 14 bases lay outside the gene matches. The CDR3 nucleotides are TGTGCCAGCAGCTCCCAACCAACAGCGGGAAGCAAAGAGACCCAGTACTTC. Translated: CASSSQPTAGSKETQYF.

This chain connects TRBV6-5 to TRBJ2-7; D is uncertain. The length of the CDR3 is 15 residues. The germline V and J ends were trimmed by 2 bases and 0 bases, with 11 bases remaining between them. Germline V gives CDR1 MNHEY, CDR2 SVGAGI. The CDR3 reads CASSYGTTLSYEQYF. DNA of the CDR3: TGTGCCAGCAGTTACGGCACCACGCTCTCCTACGAGCAGTACTTC.